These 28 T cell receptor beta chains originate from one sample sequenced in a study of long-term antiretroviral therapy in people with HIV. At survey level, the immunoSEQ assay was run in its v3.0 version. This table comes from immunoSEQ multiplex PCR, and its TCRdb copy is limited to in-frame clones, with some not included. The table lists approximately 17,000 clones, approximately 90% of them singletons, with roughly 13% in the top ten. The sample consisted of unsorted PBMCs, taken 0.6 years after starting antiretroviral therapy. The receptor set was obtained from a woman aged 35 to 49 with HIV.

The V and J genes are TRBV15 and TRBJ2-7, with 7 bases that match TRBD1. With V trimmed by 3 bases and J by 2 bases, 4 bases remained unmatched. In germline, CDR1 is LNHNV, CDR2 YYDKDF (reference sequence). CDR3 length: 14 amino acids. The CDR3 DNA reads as TGTGCCACCAGCAGGGCCGACAGGGCCTACGAGCAGTACTTC. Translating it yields CATSRADRAYEQYF.

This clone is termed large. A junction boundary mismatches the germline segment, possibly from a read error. DNA of the CDR3: TGTGCCAGCAGCCCCCATTCGGCCCCAGAGGTTTTT. The encoded protein is CASSPHSAPEVF. The chain carries TRBV6-6 and TRBJ1-4; D remains unclear. CDR1 is MNHNY and CDR2 is SVGAGI in the germline V gene (reference sequence). The CDR3 contains 12 residues.

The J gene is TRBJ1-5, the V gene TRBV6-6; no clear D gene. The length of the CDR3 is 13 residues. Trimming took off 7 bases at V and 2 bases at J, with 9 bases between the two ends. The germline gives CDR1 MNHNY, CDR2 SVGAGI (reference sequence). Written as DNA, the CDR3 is TGTGCCAGCACCCCTCAGGGCAATCAGCCCCAGCATTTT. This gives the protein CASTPQGNQPQHF.

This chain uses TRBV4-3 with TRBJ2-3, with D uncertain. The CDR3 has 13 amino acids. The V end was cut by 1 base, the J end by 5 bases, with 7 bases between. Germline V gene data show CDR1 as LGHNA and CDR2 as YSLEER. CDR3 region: CASSQVSGDTQYF. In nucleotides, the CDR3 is TGCGCCAGCAGCCAAGTATCGGGAGATACGCAGTATTTT.

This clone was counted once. CDR3: CASSSRWGAGNTEAFF. CDR3 bases: TGTGCCAGCAGCTCCCGTTGGGGGGCGGGGAACACTGAAGCTTTCTTT. This chain links TRBV11-2 with TRBJ1-1, with D possibly TRBD1 on 6 matching bases. The V end was cut by 4 bases, the J end by 1 base, with 16 bases between. Germline V gene lookup returns CDR1 SGHAT and CDR2 FQNNGV. The CDR3 loop spans 16 amino acids.

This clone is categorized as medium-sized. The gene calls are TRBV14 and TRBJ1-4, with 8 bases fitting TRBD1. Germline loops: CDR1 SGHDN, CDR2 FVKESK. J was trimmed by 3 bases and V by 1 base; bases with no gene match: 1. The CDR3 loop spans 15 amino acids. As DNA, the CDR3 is TGTGCCAGCAGCCAAGGGGGACAGGCTAATGAAAAACTGTTTTTT. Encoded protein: CASSQGGQANEKLFF.

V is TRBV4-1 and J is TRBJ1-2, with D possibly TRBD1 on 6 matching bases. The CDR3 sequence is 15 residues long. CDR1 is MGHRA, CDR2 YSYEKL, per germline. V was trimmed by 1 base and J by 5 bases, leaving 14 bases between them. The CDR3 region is CASSQARQVGYGYTF. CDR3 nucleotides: TGCGCCAGCAGCCAAGCCCGACAGGTAGGGTATGGCTACACCTTC.

CDR3 region: CASSFQGRGYEQYF. CDR3 DNA: TGTGCCAGCAGCTTCCAGGGGAGGGGGTACGAGCAGTACTTC. V is TRBV7-9 and J is TRBJ2-7; maybe TRBD2 (7 bases). This CDR3 is 14 amino acids long. Deletions cut 3 bases from V and 4 bases from J, with 13 bases between. CDR1 is SEHNR and CDR2 is FQNEAQ in the germline V gene (reference sequence). Supplemented by reference TRBV7-9 and TRBJ2-7, the full variable domain reads DTGVSQNPRHKITKRGQNVTFRCDPISEHNRLYWYRQTLGQGPEFLTYFQNEAQLEKSRLLSDRFSAERPKGSFSTLEIQRTEQGDSAMYLCASSFQGRGYEQYFGPGTRLTVT.

CDR3 residues: CASSPQDSNQPQHF. The CDR3 coding sequence is TGTGCCAGCTCGCCTCAAGATAGCAATCAGCCCCAGCATTTT. The rearrangement links TRBV18 to TRBJ1-5; D not certain. Trimming removed 6 bases at V and 0 bases at J, with 9 bases between. The CDR3 sequence is 14 residues long. In germline, CDR1 is KGHSH, CDR2 LQKENI.

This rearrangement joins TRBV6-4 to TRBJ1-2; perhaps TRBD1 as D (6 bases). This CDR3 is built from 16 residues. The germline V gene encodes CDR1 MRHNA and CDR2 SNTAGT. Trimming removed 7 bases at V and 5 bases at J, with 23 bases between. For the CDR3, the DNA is TGTGCCAGCATCAAACCAAATGGGGGGCGTGAGTATGGCTACACCTTC. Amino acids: CASIKPNGGREYGYTF.

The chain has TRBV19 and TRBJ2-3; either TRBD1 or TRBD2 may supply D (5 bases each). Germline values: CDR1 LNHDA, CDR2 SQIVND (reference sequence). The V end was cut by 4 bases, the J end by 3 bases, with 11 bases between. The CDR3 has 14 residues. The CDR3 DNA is TGTGCCAGTAGTACGGGACCAGCGACAGATACGCAGTATTTT. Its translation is CASSTGPATDTQYF. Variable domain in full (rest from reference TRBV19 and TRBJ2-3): DGGITQSPKYLFRKEGQNVTLSCEQNLNHDAMYWYRQDPGQGLRLIYYSQIVNDFQKGDIAEGYSVSREKKESFPLTVTSAQKNPTAFYLCASSTGPATDTQYFGPGTRLTVL.

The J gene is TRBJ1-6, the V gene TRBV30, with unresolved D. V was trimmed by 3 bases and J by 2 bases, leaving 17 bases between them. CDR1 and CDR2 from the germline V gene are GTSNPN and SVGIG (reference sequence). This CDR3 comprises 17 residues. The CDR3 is CAWRATTVAPYNSPLHF. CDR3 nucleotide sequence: TGTGCCTGGAGGGCCACCACGGTGGCGCCCTATAATTCACCCCTCCACTTT.

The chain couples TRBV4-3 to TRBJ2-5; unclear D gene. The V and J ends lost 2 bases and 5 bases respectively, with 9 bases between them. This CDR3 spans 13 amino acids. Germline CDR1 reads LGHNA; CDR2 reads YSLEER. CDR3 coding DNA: TGCGCCAGCAGCCAACTAGGCCGGGAGACCCAGTACTTC. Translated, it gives CASSQLGRETQYF.

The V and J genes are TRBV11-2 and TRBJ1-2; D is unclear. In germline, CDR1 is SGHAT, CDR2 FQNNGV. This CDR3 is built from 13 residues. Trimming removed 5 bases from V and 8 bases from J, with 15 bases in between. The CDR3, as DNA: TGTGCCAGCAGCCGGTTAATAGAGGTGGGCTACACCTTC. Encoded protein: CASSRLIEVGYTF.

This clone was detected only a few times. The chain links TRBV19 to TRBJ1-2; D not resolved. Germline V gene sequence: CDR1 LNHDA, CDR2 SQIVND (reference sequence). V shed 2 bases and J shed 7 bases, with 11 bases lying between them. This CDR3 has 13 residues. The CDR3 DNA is TGTGCCAGTAGTATAATGGCGGAGGGTGGCTACACCTTC. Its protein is CASSIMAEGGYTF.

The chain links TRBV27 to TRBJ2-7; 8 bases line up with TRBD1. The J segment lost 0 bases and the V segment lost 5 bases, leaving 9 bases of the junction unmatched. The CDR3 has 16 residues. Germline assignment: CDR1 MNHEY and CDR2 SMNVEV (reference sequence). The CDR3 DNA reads TGTGCCAGCAGTCCCCGGACAGGGCCCCTCTCCTACGAGCAGTACTTC. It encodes CASSPRTGPLSYEQYF.

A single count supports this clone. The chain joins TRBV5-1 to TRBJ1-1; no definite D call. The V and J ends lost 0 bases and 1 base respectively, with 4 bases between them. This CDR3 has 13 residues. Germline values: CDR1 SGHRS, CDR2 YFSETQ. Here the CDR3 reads CASSLERNTEAFF. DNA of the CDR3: TGCGCCAGCAGCTTGGAACGGAACACTGAAGCTTTCTTT.

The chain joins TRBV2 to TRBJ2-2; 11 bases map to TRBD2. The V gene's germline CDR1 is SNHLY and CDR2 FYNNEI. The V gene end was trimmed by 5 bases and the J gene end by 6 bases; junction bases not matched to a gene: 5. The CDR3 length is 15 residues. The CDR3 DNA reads TGTGCCAGCAGTTATAGCGGGGGGGCCGCCGGGGAGCTGTTTTTT. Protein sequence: CASSYSGGAAGELFF. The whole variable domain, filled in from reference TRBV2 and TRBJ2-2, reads EPEVTQTPSHQVTQMGQEVILRCVPISNHLYFYWYRQILGQKVEFLVSFYNNEISEKSEIFDDQFSVERPDGSNFTLKIRSTKLEDSAMYFCASSYSGGAAGELFFGEGSRLTVL.

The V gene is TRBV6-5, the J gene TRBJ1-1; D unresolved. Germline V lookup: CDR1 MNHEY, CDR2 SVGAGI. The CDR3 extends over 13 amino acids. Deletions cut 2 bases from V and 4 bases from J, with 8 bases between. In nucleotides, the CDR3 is TGTGCCAGCAGTTACAAGAAGGGCACTGAAGCTTTCTTT. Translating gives CASSYKKGTEAFF.

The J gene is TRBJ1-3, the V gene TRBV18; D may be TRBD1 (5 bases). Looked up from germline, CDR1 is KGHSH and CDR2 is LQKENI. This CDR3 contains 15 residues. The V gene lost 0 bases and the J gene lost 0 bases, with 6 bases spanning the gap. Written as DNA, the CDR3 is TGTGCCAGCTCACCACCAGGGGTCTCTGGAAACACCATATATTTT. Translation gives CASSPPGVSGNTIYF.

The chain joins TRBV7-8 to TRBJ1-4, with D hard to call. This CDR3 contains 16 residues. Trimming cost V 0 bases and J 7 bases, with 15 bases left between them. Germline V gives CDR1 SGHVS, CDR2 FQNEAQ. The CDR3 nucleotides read TGTGCCAGCAGCTTAGCGTTTACCCCCTGGGGTGAAAAACTGTTTTTT. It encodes CASSLAFTPWGEKLFF.

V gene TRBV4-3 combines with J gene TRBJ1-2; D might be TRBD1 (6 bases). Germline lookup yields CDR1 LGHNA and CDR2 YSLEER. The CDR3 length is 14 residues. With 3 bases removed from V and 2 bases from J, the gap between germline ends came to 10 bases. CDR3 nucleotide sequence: TGCGCCAGCAGCCATGATACAGGGAACTATGGCTACACCTTC. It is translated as CASSHDTGNYGYTF.

The CDR3 spells CAWSLGQANYGYTF. CDR3 DNA: TGTGCCTGGAGTCTCGGACAAGCCAACTATGGCTACACCTTC. The chain recombines TRBV30 with TRBJ1-2; the D gene is possibly TRBD1 (5 bases). Germline lookup yields CDR1 GTSNPN and CDR2 SVGIG (reference sequence). This CDR3 is built from 14 residues. V lost 2 bases and J lost 2, with 12 bases in between.

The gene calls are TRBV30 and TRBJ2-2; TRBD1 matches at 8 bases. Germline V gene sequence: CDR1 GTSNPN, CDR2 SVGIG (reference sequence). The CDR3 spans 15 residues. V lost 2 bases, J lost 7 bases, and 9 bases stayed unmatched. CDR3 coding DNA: TGTGCCTGGAGTTTAACAGGGGGTCGGGTCGGGGAGCTGTTTTTT. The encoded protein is CAWSLTGGRVGELFF.

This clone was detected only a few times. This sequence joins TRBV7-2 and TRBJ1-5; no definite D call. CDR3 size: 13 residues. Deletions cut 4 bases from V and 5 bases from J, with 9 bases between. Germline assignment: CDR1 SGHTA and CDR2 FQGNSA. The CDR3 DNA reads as TGTGCCAGCAGCTATGGGCTCGATCAGCCCCAGCATTTT. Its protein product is CASSYGLDQPQHF.

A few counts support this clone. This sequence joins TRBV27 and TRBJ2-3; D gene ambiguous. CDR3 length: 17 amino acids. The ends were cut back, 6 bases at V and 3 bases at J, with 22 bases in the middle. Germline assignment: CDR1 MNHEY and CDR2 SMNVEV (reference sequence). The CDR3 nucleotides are TGTGCCAGCAGCCCCCTTAGTTTAGGGATCGGTACAGATACGCAGTATTTT. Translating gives CASSPLSLGIGTDTQYF.

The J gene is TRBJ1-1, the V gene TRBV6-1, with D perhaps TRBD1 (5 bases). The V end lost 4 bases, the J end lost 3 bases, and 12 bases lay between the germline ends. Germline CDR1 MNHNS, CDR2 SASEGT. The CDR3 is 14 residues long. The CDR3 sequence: CASSGRDLDTEAFF. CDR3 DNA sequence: TGTGCCAGCAGTGGGCGGGACCTTGACACTGAAGCTTTCTTT.

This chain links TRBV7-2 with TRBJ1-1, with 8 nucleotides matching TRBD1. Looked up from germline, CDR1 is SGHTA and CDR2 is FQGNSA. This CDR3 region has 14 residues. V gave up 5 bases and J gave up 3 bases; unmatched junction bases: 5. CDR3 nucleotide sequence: TGTGCCAGCAGCCGGACAGGGCGATACACTGAAGCTTTCTTT. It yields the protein CASSRTGRYTEAFF.